A single T cell receptor beta chain is shown here with its context. The antigen remains undetermined. This sample was included in a study of a mutant IDH1 vaccine in newly diagnosed glioma. Study at large: Previous treatment comprised radiotherapy, temozolomide, or both, mostly both. Broader study findings: Patients showed vaccine-induced immune responses at a rate of roughly 93%. Pseudoprogression seemed unrelated to changes in top peripheral T cell clonotypes.

Time point noted: baseline, week 1 (first vaccination visit). The treatment: pre-vaccination baseline after standard-of-care therapy. The table came from immunoSEQ multiplex PCR; TCRdb's copy has only in-frame clones and leaves some out. Found here are around 50,000 clones, approximately 90% of them singletons; the top ten hold around 2.4%. Material: PBMCs, obtained from a glioma patient treated with radiotherapy, temozolomide or both. The receptor's source is a man between 35 and 55 years old with glioma.

The CDR3 bases are TGTGCCAGCAGCCCGAGACAGCAGAACACTGAAGCTTTCTTT. Translating it yields CASSPRQQNTEAFF. The chain joins TRBV7-9 to TRBJ1-1; D possibly corresponds to TRBD1 (5 bases). The CDR3 has 14 amino acids. Germline assignment: CDR1 SEHNR and CDR2 FQNEAQ (reference sequence). The V and J ends lost 5 bases and 1 base respectively, with 11 bases between them.